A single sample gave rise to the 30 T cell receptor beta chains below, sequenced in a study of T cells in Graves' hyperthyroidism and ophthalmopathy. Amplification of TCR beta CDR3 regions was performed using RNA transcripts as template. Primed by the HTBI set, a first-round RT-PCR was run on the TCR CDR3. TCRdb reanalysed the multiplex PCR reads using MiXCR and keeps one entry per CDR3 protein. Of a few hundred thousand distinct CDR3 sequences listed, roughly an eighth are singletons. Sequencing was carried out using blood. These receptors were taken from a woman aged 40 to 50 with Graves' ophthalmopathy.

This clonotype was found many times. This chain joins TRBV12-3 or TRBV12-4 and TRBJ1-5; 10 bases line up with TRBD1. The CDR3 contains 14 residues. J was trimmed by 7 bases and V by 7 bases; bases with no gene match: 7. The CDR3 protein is CASTIGTGEQPQHF. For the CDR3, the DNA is TGTGCCAGCACTATCGGGACAGGGGAACAGCCCCAGCATTTT.

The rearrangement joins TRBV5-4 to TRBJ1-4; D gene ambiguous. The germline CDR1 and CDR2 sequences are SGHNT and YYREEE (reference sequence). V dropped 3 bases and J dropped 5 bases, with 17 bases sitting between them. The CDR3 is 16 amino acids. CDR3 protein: CASSSNPGSVNEKLFF. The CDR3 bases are TGTGCCAGCAGCTCAAACCCCGGGAGTGTGAATGAAAAACTGTTTTTT.

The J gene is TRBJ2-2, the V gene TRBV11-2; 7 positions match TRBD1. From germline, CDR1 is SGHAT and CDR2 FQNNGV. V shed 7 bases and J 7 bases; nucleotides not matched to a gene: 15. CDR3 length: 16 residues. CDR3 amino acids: CASTLGSGTVYGELFF. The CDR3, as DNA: TGTGCCAGCACCCTAGGCTCCGGGACAGTATACGGGGAGCTGTTTTTT.

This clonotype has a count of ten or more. CDR3 region: CASSLTATNEKLFF. CDR3 in DNA: TGTGCCAGCAGCCTGACGGCAACTAATGAAAAACTGTTTTTT. The chain recombines TRBV2 with TRBJ1-4; D is undetermined. CDR1 and CDR2 from the germline V gene are SNHLY and FYNNEI. Trimming removed 6 bases at V and 0 bases at J, with 8 bases between. CDR3 size: 14 residues.

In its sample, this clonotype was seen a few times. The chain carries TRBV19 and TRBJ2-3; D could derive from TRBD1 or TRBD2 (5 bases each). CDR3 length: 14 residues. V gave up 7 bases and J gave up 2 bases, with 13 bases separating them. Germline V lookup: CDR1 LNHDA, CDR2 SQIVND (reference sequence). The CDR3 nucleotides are TGTGCCAGTACTCAGGGAGACCTCACAGATACGCAGTATTTT. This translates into CASTQGDLTDTQYF.

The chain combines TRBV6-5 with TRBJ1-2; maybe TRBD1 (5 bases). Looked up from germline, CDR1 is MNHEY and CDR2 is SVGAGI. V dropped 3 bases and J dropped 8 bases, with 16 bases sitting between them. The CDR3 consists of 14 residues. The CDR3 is CASSYHYGAGGYTF. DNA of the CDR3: TGTGCCAGCAGTTATCATTACGGGGCGGGCGGCTACACCTTC.

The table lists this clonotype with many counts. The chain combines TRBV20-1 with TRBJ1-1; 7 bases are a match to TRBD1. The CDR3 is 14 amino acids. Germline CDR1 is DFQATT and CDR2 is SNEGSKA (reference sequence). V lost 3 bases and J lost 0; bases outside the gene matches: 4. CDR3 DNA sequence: TGCAGTGCTAGGTCGGGACAGATGAACACTGAAGCTTTCTTT. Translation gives CSARSGQMNTEAFF.

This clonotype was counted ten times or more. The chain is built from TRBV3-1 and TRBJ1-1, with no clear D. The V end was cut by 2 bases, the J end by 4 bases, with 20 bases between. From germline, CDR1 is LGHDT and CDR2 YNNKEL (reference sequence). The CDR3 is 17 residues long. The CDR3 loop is CASSQPLVGGLGTEAFF. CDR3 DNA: TGTGCCAGCAGCCAACCCCTGGTCGGTGGGCTAGGCACTGAAGCTTTCTTT.

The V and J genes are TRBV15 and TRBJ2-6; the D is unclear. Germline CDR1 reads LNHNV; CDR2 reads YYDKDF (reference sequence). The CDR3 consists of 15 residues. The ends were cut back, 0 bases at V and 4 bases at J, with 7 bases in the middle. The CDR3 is CATSRDRVGANVLTF. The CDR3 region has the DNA TGTGCCACCAGCAGAGATCGAGTGGGGGCCAACGTCCTGACTTTC. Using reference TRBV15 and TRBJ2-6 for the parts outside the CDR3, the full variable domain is DAMVIQNPRYQVTQFGKPVTLSCSQTLNHNVMYWYQQKSSQAPKLLFHYYDKDFNNEADTPDNFQSRRPNTSFCFLDIRSPGLGDTAMYLCATSRDRVGANVLTFGAGSRLTVL.

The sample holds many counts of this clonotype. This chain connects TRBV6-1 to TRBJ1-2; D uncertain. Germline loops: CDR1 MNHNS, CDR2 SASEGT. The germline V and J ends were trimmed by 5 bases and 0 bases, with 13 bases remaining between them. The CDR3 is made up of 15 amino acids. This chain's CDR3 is CASSQVGPTNYGYTF. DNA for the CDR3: TGTGCCAGCAGTCAGGTCGGGCCGACTAACTATGGCTACACCTTC.

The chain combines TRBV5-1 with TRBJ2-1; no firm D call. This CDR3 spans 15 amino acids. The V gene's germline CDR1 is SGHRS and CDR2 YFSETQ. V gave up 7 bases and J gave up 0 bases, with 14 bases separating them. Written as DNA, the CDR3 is TGCGCCAGCGCCTTGAGTGCAGTCTCCTACAATGAGCAGTTCTTC. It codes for CASALSAVSYNEQFF.

The CDR3 protein is CASSLGLAGEWEQFF. The CDR3 nucleotides are TGTGCCAGCAGCTTGGGACTAGCGGGAGAGTGGGAGCAGTTCTTC. The rearrangement links TRBV5-5 to TRBJ2-1; TRBD2 aligns across 12 bases. The CDR3 length is 15 residues. Per germline, CDR1 SGHKS and CDR2 YYEKEE (reference sequence). Trimming took 0 bases from V and 10 from J; bases not matched to a gene: 5.

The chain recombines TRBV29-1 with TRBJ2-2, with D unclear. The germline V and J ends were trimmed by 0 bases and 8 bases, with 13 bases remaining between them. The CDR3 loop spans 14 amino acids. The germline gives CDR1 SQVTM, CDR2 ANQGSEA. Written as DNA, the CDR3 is TGCAGCGTTGAAGACGGCCTTTTAACAGGGGAGCTGTTTTTT. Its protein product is CSVEDGLLTGELFF.

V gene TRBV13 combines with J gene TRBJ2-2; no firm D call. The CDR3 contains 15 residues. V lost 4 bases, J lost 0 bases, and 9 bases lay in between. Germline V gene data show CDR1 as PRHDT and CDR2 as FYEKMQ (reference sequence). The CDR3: CASSSARANTGELFF. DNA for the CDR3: TGTGCCAGCAGCTCGGCTCGGGCGAACACCGGGGAGCTGTTTTTT.

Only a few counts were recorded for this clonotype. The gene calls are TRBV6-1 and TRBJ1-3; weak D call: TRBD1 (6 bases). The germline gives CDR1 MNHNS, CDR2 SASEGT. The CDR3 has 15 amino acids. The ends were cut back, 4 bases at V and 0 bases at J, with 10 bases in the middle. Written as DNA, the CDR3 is TGTGCCAGCAGTGGGACAGTCATCTCTGGAAACACCATATATTTT. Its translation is CASSGTVISGNTIYF.

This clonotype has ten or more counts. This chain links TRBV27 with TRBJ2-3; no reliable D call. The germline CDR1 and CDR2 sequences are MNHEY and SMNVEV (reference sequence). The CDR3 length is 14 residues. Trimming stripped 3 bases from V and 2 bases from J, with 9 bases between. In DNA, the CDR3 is TGTGCCAGCAGTTTGGAGCAGTTCACAGATACGCAGTATTTT. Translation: CASSLEQFTDTQYF.

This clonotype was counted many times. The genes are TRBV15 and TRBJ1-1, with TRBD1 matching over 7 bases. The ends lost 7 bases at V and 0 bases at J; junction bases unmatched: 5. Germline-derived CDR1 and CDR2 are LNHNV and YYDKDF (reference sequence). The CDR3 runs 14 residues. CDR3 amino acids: CATNAGGLNTEAFF. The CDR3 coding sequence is TGTGCCACCAACGCAGGGGGACTGAACACTGAAGCTTTCTTT. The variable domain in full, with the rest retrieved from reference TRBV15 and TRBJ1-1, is DAMVIQNPRYQVTQFGKPVTLSCSQTLNHNVMYWYQQKSSQAPKLLFHYYDKDFNNEADTPDNFQSRRPNTSFCFLDIRSPGLGDTAMYLCATNAGGLNTEAFFGQGTRLTVV.

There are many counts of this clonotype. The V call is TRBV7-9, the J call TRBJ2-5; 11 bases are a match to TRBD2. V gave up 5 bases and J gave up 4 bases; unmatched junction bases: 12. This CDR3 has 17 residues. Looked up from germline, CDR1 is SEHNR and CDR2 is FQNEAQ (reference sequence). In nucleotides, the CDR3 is TGTGCCAGCAGCACCTCACTGGAACTAGCGGGAGTAGAGACCCAGTACTTC. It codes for CASSTSLELAGVETQYF. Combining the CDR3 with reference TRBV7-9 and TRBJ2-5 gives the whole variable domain DTGVSQNPRHKITKRGQNVTFRCDPISEHNRLYWYRQTLGQGPEFLTYFQNEAQLEKSRLLSDRFSAERPKGSFSTLEIQRTEQGDSAMYLCASSTSLELAGVETQYFGPGTRLLVL.

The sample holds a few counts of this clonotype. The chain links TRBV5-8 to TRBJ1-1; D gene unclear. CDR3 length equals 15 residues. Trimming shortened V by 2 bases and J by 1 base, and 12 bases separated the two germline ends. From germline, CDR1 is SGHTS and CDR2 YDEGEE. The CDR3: CASSFAGTKNTEAFF. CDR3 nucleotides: TGTGCCAGCAGCTTCGCAGGAACAAAGAACACTGAAGCTTTCTTT.

In nucleotides, the CDR3 is TGTGCCAGCAGCCAAGATCAGCTAAATCAGCCCCAGCATTTT. Its protein is CASSQDQLNQPQHF. This rearrangement joins TRBV3-1 to TRBJ1-5; D not resolved. The CDR3 loop spans 14 amino acids. Trimming removed 0 bases from V and 4 bases from J, with 7 bases in between. CDR1 LGHDT and CDR2 YNNKEL come from the germline V gene (reference sequence).

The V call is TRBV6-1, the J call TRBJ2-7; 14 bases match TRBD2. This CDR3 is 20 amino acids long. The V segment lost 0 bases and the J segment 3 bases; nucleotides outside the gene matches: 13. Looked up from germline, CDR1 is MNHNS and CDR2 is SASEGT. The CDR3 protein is CASSEAVWGTSGSFRYEQYF. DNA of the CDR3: TGTGCCAGCAGTGAAGCTGTATGGGGGACTAGCGGGAGTTTTCGCTACGAGCAGTACTTC.

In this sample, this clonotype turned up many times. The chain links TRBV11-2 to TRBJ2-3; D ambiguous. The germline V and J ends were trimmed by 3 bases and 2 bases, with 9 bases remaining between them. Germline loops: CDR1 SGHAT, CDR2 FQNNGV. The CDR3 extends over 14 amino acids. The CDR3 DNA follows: TGTGCCAGCAGCTTGATCCGAAACACAGATACGCAGTATTTT. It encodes CASSLIRNTDTQYF. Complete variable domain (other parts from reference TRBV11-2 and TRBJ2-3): EAGVAQSPRYKIIEKRQSVAFWCNPISGHATLYWYQQILGQGPKLLIQFQNNGVVDDSQLPKDRFSAERLKGVDSTLKIQPAKLEDSAVYLCASSLIRNTDTQYFGPGTRLTVL.

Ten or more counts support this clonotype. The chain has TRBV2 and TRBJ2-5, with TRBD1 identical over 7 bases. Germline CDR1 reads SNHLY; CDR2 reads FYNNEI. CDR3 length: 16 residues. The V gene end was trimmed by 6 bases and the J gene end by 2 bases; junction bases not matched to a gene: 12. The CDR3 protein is CASRGAPGQRQETQYF. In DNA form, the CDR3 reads TGTGCCAGCAGGGGGGCTCCGGGACAGCGGCAAGAGACCCAGTACTTC.

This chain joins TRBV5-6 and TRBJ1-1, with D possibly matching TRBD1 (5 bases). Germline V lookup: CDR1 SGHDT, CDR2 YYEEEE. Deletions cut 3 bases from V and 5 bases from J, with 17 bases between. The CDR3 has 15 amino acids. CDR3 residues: CASSSTPGGWTEAFF. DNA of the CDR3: TGTGCCAGCAGCTCCACACCCGGGGGTTGGACTGAAGCTTTCTTT.

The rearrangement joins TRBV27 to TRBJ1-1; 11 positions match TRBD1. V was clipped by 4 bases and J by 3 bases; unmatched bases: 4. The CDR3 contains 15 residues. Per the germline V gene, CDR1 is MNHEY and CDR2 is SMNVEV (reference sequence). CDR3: CASSSGGQGDTEAFF. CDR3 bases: TGTGCCAGCAGTTCGGGGGGACAGGGGGACACTGAAGCTTTCTTT.

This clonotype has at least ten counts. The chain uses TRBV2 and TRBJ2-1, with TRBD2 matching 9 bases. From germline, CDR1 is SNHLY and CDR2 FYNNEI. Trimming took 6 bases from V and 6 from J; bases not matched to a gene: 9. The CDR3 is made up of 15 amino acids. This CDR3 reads CASSGLAGNVNEQFF. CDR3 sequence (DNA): TGTGCCAGCAGCGGCCTAGCGGGAAACGTCAATGAGCAGTTCTTC.

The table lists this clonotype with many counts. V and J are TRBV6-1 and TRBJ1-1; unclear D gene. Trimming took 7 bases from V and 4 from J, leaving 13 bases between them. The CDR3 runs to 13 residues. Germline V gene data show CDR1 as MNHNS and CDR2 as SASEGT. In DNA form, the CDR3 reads TGTGCCAGCACCCAAGGAGGAATCACTGAAGCTTTCTTT. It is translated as CASTQGGITEAFF.

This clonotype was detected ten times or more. CDR3 in amino acids: CAWSLLLGQSGELFF. CDR3 in DNA: TGTGCCTGGAGTCTTCTGCTGGGGCAGTCCGGGGAGCTGTTTTTT. The chain carries TRBV30 and TRBJ2-2, with TRBD1 as a possible D gene (5 bases). The CDR3 is 15 residues long. Trimming took 2 bases from V and 6 from J, leaving 16 bases between them. Germline CDR1 GTSNPN, CDR2 SVGIG (reference sequence).

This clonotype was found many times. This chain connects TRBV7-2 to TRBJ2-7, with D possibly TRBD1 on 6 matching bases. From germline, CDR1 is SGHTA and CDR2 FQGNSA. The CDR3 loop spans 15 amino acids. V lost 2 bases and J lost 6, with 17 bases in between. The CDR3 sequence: CASSLNPGTRGEQYF. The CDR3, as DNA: TGTGCCAGCAGCTTAAACCCCGGGACACGAGGCGAGCAGTACTTC.

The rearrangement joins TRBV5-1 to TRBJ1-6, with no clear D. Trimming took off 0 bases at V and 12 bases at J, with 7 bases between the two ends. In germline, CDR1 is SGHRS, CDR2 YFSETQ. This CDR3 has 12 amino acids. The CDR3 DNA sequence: TGCGCCAGCAGCTTGGAAGGAGTACCCCTCCACTTT. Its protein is CASSLEGVPLHF. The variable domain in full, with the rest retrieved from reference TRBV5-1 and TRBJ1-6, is KAGVTQTPRYLIKTRGQQVTLSCSPISGHRSVSWYQQTPGQGLQFLFEYFSETQRNKGNFPGRFSGRQFSNSRSEMNVSTLELGDSALYLCASSLEGVPLHFGNGTRLTVT.